These T cell receptor beta chains were read from a single sample in a study of control samples from healthy donors and cancer patients. Only in-frame clones appear in the TCRdb table, and some are missing; sequencing was by immunoSEQ multiplex PCR. Here the sample spans some 140,000 clones, approximately 96% being singletons. Sequencing used blood. Every receptor here comes from a man aged 35 to 55 in good health. CDR3s include the opening cysteine and the closing phenylalanine or tryptophan. A D gene is named only where the DNA matches it firmly. Size is omitted from some rows. Given values are once, few, many or a class for expanded clones.

cdr3_nt: TGTGCCAGCAGCTTAGACTCGGGGAACTACTATGGCTACACCTTC
cdr3_aa: CASSLDSGNYYGYTF
d_call: .
v_call: TRBV7-8
j_call: TRBJ1-2
clone_size: .

cdr3_nt: TGTGCCAGCACCGTGGGAGTGGGCACAGATACGCAGTATTTT
cdr3_aa: CASTVGVGTDTQYF
d_call: .
v_call: TRBV9
j_call: TRBJ2-3
clone_size: .

cdr3_nt: TGTGCCAGCAGCCAAGGTTTGAGACAGGGAGTGGCTGGAAACACCATATATTTT
cdr3_aa: CASSQGLRQGVAGNTIYF
d_call: TRBD1
v_call: TRBV4-2
j_call: TRBJ1-3
clone_size: .

cdr3_nt: TGTGCCAGCAGCTCTCGGGGGGTATACTCTGGAAACACCATATATTTT
cdr3_aa: CASSSRGVYSGNTIYF
d_call: .
v_call: TRBV7-8
j_call: TRBJ1-3
clone_size: once

cdr3_nt: TGCGCCAGCAGCCCCGATCAGGCCATGTACGAGCAGTACTTC
cdr3_aa: CASSPDQAMYEQYF
d_call: .
v_call: TRBV5-1
j_call: TRBJ2-7
clone_size: .

cdr3_nt: TGTGCCAGTGGGCAGACCATGAACACTGAAGCTTTCTTT
cdr3_aa: CASGQTMNTEAFF
d_call: .
v_call: TRBV6-5
j_call: TRBJ1-1
clone_size: .

cdr3_nt: TGTGCCAGCAAAGAAGGACAGGGAAAAAATTCACCCCTCCACTTT
cdr3_aa: CASKEGQGKNSPLHF
d_call: TRBD1
v_call: TRBV18
j_call: TRBJ1-6
clone_size: .

cdr3_nt: TGTGCCAGCAGCCTTATAGCGGGGGGCTACAATGAGCAGTTCTTC
cdr3_aa: CASSLIAGGYNEQFF
d_call: TRBD2
v_call: TRBV7-6
j_call: TRBJ2-1
clone_size: .

cdr3_nt: TGCGCCAGCAGCCAAGGCCCGGGTACCGGGGAGCTGTTTTTT
cdr3_aa: CASSQGPGTGELFF
d_call: .
v_call: TRBV4-1
j_call: TRBJ2-2
clone_size: .

cdr3_nt: TGTGCCATCAGTGAGTCACCGGGACGGAATAATTCACCCCTCCACTTT
cdr3_aa: CAISESPGRNNSPLHF
d_call: .
v_call: TRBV10-3
j_call: TRBJ1-6
clone_size: .

cdr3_nt: TGTGCCAGCACCCATACTAGGGACTACGAGCAGTACTTC
cdr3_aa: CASTHTRDYEQYF
d_call: .
v_call: TRBV6-5
j_call: TRBJ2-7
clone_size: once

cdr3_nt: TGCAGCGTTGGCACCCGACAGTCCTACGAGCAGTACTTC
cdr3_aa: CSVGTRQSYEQYF
d_call: .
v_call: TRBV29-1
j_call: TRBJ2-7
clone_size: .

cdr3_nt: TGCGCCAGCAGCCCGGAGTACAATGAGCAGTTCTTC
cdr3_aa: CASSPEYNEQFF
d_call: .
v_call: TRBV4-1
j_call: TRBJ2-1
clone_size: .

cdr3_nt: TGTGCCAGCAGTCTGGGGCACGACACTGAAGCTTTCTTT
cdr3_aa: CASSLGHDTEAFF
d_call: .
v_call: TRBV7-9
j_call: TRBJ1-1
clone_size: .

cdr3_nt: TGTGCCAGTAGTATGATAGGCTGGCCAATGAACACTGAAGCTTTCTTT
cdr3_aa: CASSMIGWPMNTEAFF
d_call: .
v_call: TRBV19
j_call: TRBJ1-1
clone_size: .

cdr3_nt: TGTGCCAGCTCGCCGGGACAGGGCACGAACACTGAAGCTTTCTTT
cdr3_aa: CASSPGQGTNTEAFF
d_call: TRBD1
v_call: TRBV18
j_call: TRBJ1-1
clone_size: .

cdr3_nt: TGTGCCAGCAGTGAATCCTCTGAGAGGGGGCAGTTCTTC
cdr3_aa: CASSESSERGQFF
d_call: .
v_call: TRBV6-4
j_call: TRBJ2-1
clone_size: .

cdr3_nt: TGTGCCAGCAGTCCTGGAAATCTTAACTATGGCTACACCTTC
cdr3_aa: CASSPGNLNYGYTF
d_call: .
v_call: TRBV6-5
j_call: TRBJ1-2
clone_size: .

cdr3_nt: TGTGCCAGCAGCCCTTGGGGGGACAGGGACAATGGCTACACCTTC
cdr3_aa: CASSPWGDRDNGYTF
d_call: TRBD1
v_call: TRBV5-5
j_call: TRBJ1-2
clone_size: .

cdr3_nt: TGTGCCAGCAGCCCCAGTTATGCGGGACCCTATAGCAATCAGCCCCAGCATTTT
cdr3_aa: CASSPSYAGPYSNQPQHF
d_call: .
v_call: TRBV3-1/TRBV3-2
j_call: TRBJ1-5
clone_size: .

cdr3_nt: TGCAGCGTTGTAACAGGGACCTACGAGCAGTACTTC
cdr3_aa: CSVVTGTYEQYF
d_call: .
v_call: TRBV29-1
j_call: TRBJ2-7
clone_size: .

cdr3_nt: TGTGCCAGCAGCGCCTCTCGACAGGGAGGGGCCGGGGAGCTGTTTTTT
cdr3_aa: CASSASRQGGAGELFF
d_call: .
v_call: TRBV9
j_call: TRBJ2-2
clone_size: .

cdr3_nt: TGTGCCAGCAGCTTAGATCAGGGTCTTGGCTACACCTTC
cdr3_aa: CASSLDQGLGYTF
d_call: .
v_call: TRBV11-2
j_call: TRBJ1-2
clone_size: .

cdr3_nt: TGTGCCAGCTCTGCTTTTGGGCAGGGCTATGGCTACACCTTC
cdr3_aa: CASSAFGQGYGYTF
d_call: .
v_call: TRBV6-5
j_call: TRBJ1-2
clone_size: .

cdr3_nt: TGTGCCAGCAGCTTGGAAAGGGCATCGACAAAACTGTTTTTT
cdr3_aa: CASSLERASTKLFF
d_call: .
v_call: TRBV5-6
j_call: TRBJ1-4
clone_size: .

cdr3_nt: TGTGCCAGTAGTTGGTATGGACTAGAAGCTTTCTTT
cdr3_aa: CASSWYGLEAFF
d_call: .
v_call: TRBV19
j_call: TRBJ1-1
clone_size: .

cdr3_nt: TGTGCCAGCAGTGAATCAGGGGGCAATCAGCCCCAGCATTTT
cdr3_aa: CASSESGGNQPQHF
d_call: .
v_call: TRBV2
j_call: TRBJ1-5
clone_size: .